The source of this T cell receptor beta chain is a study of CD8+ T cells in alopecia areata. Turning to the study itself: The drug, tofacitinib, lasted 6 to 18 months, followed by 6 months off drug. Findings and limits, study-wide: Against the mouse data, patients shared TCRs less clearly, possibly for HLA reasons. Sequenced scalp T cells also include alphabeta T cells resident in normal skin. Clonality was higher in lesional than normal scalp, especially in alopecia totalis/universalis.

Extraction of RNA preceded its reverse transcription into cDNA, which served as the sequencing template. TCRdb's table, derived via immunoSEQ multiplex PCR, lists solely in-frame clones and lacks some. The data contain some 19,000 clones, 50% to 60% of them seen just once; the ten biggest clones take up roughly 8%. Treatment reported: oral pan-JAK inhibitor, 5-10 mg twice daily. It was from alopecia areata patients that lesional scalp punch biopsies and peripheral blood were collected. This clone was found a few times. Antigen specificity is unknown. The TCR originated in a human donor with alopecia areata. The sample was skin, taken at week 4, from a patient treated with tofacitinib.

The CDR3 nucleotides are TGTGCCAGCAGCCCCGAATTAGTCCGGGGCAACACTGAAGCTTTCTTT. Its translation: CASSPELVRGNTEAFF. J is TRBJ1-1 and V is TRBV7-2; TRBD1 might be the D (5 bases). This CDR3 contains 16 residues. The germline V gene encodes CDR1 SGHTA and CDR2 FQGNSA. V was cut by 5 bases and J by 2 bases, with 18 bases left in between.